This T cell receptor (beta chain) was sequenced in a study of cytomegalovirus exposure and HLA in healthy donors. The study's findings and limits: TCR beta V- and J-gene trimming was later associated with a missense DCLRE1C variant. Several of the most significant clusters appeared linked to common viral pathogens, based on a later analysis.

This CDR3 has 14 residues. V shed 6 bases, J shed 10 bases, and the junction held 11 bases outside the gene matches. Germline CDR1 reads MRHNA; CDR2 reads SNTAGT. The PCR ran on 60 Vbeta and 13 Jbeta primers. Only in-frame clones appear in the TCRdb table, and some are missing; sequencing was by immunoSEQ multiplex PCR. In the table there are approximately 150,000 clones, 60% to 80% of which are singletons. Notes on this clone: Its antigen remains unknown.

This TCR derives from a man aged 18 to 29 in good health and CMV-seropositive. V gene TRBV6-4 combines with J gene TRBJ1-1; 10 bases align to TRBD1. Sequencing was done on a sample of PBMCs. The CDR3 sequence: CASSQGQGGDRAFF. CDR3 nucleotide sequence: TGTGCCAGCAGCCAAGGACAGGGGGGGGATCGAGCTTTCTTT.